This T cell receptor beta chain is from a study of Graves' ophthalmopathy and Graves' hyperthyroidism. Study-level results: Predictions made by the model for ophthalmopathy progression reached 70.59% sensitivity and about 72% specificity. Blood also harbored most expanded thyroid clonotypes above 0.001 frequency.

Other autoimmune diseases, uncontrolled infections, pregnancy or lactation led to the exclusion of patients. The table lists this clonotype with a count of one. The antigen is unknown. The sequenced template was RNA, covering the TCR beta CDR3 region. Second-round multiplex PCR came after a first-round RT-PCR that employed HTBI primers. TCRdb processed the multiplex PCR reads anew with MiXCR; each CDR3 protein has one entry. The table records about 1.2 million distinct CDR3 sequences, about 40% of them present only once. The length of the CDR3 is 13 residues. CDR1 and CDR2 (germline): GTSNPN, SVGIG (reference sequence). V shed 2 bases and J 3 bases; nucleotides not matched to a gene: 3.

V and J are TRBV30 and TRBJ2-5; 7 nucleotides agree with TRBD2. The sequence derives from an adult man with Graves' hyperthyroidism. The sequenced sample consisted of peripheral blood or thyroid tissue (not recorded which). The CDR3: CAWSIGREETQYF. CDR3 in DNA: TGTGCCTGGAGTATAGGGAGGGAAGAGACCCAGTACTTC. Full variable domain (remainder filled in from reference TRBV30 and TRBJ2-5): SQTIHQWPATLVQPVGSPLSLECTVEGTSNPNLYWYRQAAGRGLQLLFYSVGIGQISSEVPQNLSASRPQDRQFILSSKKLLLSDSGFYLCAWSIGREETQYFGPGTRLLVL.